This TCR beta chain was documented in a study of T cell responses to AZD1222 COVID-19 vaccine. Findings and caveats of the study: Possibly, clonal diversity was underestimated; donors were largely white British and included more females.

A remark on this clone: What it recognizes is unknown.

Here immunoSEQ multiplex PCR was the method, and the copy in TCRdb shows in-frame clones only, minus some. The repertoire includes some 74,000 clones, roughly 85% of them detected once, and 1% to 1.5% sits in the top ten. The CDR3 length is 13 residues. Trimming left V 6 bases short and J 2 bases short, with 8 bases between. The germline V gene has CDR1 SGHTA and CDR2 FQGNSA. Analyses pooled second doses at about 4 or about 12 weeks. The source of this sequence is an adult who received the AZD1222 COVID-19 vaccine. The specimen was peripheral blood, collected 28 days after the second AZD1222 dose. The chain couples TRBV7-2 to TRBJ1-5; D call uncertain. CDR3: CASSSVGNQPQHF. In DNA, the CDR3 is TGTGCCAGCAGTTCAGTAGGCAATCAGCCCCAGCATTTT.